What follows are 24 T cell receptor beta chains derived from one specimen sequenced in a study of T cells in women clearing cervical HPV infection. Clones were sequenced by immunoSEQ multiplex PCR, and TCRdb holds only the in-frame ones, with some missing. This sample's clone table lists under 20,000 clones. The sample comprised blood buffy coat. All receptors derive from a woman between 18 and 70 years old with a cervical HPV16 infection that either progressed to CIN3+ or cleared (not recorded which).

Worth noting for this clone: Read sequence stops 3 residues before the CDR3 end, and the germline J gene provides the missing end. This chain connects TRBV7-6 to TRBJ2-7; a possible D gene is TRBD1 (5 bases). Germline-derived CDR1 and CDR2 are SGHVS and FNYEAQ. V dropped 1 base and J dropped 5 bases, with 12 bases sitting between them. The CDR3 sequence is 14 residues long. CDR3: CASSLEGNGDEQYF. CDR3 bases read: TGTGCCAGCAGCTTAGAGGGGAATGGGGACGAG.

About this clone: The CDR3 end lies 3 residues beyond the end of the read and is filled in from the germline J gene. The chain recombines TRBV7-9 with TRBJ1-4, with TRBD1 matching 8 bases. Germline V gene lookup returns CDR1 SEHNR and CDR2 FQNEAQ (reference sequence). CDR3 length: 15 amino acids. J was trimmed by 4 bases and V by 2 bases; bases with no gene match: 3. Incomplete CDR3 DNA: TGTGCCAGCAGCTTACGGACAGGGCGTAATGAAAAA. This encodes CASSLRTGRNEK. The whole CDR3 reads CASSLRTGRNEKLFF.

The covered CDR3 bases are TGTGCCTGGACCCGGCCCGGACTAAATGAA. Translation: CAWTRPGLNE. From start to end, the CDR3 is CAWTRPGLNEAFF. The chain carries TRBV30 and TRBJ1-1; D gene ambiguous. The read halts 3 residues ahead of the CDR3 end, with the missing end drawn from the germline J gene. Germline V gene lookup returns CDR1 GTSNPN and CDR2 SVGIG (reference sequence). The ends were cut back, 4 bases at V and 7 bases at J, with 16 bases in the middle. CDR3 length: 13 residues.

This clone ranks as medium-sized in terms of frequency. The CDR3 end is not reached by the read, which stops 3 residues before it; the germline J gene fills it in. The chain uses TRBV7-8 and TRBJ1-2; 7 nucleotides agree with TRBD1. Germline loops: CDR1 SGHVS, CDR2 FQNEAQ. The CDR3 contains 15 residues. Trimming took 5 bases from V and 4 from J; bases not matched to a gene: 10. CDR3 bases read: TGTGCCAGCAGCCAGGGCGTGGGACAGCCCTATGGC. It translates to CASSQGVGQPYG. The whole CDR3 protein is CASSQGVGQPYGYTF. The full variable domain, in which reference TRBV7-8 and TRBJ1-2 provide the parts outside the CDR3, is GAGVSQSPRYKVAKRGQDVALRCDPISGHVSLFWYQQALGQGPEFLTYFQNEAQLDKSGLPSDRFFAERPEGSVSTLKIQRTQQEDSAVYLCASSQGVGQPYGYTFGSGTRLTVV.

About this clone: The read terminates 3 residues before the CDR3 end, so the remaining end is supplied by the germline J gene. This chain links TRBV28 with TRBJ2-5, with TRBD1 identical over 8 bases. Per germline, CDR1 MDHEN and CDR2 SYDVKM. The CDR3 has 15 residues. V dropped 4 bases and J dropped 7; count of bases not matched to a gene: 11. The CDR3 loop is CASSSTGVWRATQYF. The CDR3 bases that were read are TGTGCCAGCAGTTCGACAGGGGTTTGGAGAGCGACC.

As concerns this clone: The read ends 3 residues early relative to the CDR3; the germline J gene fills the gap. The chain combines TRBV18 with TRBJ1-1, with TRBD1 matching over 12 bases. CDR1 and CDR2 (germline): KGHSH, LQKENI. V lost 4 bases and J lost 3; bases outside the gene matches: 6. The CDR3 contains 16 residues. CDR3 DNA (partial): TGTGCCAGCTCACTAGGGACAGGGGGCTCGGACACTGAA. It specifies CASSLGTGGSDTE. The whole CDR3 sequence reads CASSLGTGGSDTEAFF.

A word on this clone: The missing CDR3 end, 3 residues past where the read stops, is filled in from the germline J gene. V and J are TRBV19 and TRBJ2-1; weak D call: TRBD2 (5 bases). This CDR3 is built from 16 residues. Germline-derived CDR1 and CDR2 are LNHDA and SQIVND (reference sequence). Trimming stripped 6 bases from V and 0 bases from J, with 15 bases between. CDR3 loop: CASRGITGSSYNEQFF. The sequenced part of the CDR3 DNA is TGTGCCAGTAGGGGAATCACGGGGAGCTCCTACAATGAG.

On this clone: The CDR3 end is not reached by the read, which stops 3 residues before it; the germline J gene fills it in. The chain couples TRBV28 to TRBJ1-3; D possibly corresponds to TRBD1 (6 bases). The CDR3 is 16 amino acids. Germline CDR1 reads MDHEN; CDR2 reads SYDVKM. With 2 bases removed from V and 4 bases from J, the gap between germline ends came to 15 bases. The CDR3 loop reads CASSLGQHRVGNTIYF. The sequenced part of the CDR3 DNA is TGTGCCAGCAGTTTAGGACAGCACAGGGTGGGAAACACC.

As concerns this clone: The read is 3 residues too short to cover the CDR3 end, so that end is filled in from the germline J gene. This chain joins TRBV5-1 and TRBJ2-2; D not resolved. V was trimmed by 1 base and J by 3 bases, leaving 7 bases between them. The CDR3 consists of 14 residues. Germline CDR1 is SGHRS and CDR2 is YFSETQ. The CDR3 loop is CASSLMHYTGELFF. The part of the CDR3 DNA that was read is TGCGCCAGCAGCTTGATGCACTACACCGGGGAG.

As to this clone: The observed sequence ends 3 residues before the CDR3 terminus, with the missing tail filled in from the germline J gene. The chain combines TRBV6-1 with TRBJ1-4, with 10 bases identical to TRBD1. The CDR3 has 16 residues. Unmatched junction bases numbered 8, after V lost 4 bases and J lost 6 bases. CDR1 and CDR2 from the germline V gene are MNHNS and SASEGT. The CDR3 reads CASSATGQGIHEKLFF. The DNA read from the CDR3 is TGTGCCAGCAGTGCGACGGGACAGGGGATTCATGAAAAA.

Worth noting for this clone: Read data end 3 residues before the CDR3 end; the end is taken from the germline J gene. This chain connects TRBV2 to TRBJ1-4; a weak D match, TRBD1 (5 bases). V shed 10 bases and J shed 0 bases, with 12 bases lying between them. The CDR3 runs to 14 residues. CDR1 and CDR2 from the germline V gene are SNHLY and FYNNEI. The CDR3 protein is CATVETATNEKLFF. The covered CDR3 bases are TGTGCCACCGTAGAGACAGCAACTAATGAAAAA.

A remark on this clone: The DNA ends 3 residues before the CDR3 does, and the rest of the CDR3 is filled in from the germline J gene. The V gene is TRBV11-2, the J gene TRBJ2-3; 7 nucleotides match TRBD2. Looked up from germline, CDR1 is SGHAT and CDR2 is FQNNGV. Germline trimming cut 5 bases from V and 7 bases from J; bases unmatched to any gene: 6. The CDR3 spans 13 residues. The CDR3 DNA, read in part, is TGTGCCAGCAGCGACCCGGGACTACATACG. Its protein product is CASSDPGLHT. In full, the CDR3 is CASSDPGLHTQYF.

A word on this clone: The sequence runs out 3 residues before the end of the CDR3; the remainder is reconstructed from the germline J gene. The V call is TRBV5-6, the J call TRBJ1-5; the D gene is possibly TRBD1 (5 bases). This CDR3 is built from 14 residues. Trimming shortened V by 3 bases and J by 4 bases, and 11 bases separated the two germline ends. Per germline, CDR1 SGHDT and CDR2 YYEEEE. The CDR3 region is CASSSSGSNQPQHF. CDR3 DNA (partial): TGTGCCAGCAGCTCTTCAGGGAGTAATCAGCCC.

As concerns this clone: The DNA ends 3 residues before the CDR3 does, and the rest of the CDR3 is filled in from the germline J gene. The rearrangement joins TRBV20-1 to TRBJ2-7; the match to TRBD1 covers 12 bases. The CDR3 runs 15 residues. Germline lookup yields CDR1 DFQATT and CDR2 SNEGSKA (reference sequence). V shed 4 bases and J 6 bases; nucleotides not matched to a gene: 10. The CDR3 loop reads CSAIDPGQGASEQYF. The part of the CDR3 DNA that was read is TGCAGTGCTATCGATCCGGGACAGGGGGCGTCCGAG.

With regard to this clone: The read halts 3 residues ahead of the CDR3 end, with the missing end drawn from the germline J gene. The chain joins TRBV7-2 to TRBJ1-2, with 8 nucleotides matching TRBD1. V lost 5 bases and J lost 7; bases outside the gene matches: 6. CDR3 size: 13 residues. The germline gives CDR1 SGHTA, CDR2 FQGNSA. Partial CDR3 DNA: TGTGCCAGCAGCCCCCGTGACAGGGGTGGC. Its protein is CASSPRDRGG. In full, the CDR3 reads CASSPRDRGGYTF.

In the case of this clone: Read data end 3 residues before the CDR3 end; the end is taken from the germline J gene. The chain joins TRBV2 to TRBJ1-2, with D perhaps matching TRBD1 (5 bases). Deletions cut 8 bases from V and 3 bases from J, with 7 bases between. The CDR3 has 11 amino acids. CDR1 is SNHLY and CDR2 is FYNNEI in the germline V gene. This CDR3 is CASPGYYGYTF. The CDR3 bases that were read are TGTGCCAGCCCAGGGTACTATGGC.

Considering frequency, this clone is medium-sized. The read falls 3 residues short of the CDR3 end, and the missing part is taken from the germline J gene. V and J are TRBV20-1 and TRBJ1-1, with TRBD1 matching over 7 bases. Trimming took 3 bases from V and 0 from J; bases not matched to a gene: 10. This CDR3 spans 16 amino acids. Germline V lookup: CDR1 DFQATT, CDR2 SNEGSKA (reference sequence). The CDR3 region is CSAREQGFGMNTEAFF. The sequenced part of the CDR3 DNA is TGCAGTGCTAGGGAACAGGGGTTCGGCATGAACACTGAA.

The part of the CDR3 DNA that was read is TGCGCCAGCAGCCCGGCGGCGGGAGGCACTGAA. It yields the protein CASSPAAGGTE. The full CDR3 protein is CASSPAAGGTEAFF. The V and J genes are TRBV5-1 and TRBJ1-1; no definite D call. The read terminates 3 residues before the CDR3 end, so the remaining end is supplied by the germline J gene. CDR1 SGHRS and CDR2 YFSETQ come from the germline V gene. This CDR3 has 14 amino acids. V was trimmed by 4 bases and J by 4 bases, leaving 14 bases between them.

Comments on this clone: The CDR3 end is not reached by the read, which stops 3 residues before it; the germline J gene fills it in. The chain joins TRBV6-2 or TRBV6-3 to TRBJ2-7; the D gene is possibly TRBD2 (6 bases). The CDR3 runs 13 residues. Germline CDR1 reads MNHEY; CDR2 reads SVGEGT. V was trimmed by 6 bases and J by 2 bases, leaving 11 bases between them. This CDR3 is CASSSGLTYEQYF. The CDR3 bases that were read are TGTGCCAGCAGCTCGGGACTGACCTACGAG.

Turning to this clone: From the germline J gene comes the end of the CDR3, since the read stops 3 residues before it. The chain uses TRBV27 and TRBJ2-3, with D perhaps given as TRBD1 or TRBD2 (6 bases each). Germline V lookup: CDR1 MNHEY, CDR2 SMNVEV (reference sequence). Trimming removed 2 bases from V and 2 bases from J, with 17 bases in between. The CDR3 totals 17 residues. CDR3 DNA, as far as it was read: TGTGCCAGCAGTTTAGGCCCCAGGGGAGGACCCACAGATACG. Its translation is CASSLGPRGGPTDT. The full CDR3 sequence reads CASSLGPRGGPTDTQYF.

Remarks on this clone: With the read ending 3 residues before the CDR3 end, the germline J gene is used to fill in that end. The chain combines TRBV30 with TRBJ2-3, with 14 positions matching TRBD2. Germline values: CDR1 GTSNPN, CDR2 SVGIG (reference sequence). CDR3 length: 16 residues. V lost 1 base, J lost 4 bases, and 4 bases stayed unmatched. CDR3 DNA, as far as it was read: TGTGCCTGGAGTGGGGGGACTAGCGGGGGACCAGATACG. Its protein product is CAWSGGTSGGPDT. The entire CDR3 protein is CAWSGGTSGGPDTQYF.

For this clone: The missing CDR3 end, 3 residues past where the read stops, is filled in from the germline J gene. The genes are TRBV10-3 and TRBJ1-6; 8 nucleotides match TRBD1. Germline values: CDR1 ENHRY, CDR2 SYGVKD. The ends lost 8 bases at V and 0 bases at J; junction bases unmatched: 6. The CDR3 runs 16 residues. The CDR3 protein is CAIRGQASSYNSPLHF. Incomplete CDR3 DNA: TGTGCCATCCGGGGACAGGCAAGCTCCTATAATTCACCC.

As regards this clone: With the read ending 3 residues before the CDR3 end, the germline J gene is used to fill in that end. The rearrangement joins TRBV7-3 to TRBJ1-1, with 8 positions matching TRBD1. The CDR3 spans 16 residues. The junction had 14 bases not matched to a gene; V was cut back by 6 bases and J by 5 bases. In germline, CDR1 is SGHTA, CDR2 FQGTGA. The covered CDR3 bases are TGTGCCAGCAGGCAGACAGGGGAAATTGTGAGAACTGAA. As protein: CASRQTGEIVRTE. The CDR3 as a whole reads CASRQTGEIVRTEAFF.

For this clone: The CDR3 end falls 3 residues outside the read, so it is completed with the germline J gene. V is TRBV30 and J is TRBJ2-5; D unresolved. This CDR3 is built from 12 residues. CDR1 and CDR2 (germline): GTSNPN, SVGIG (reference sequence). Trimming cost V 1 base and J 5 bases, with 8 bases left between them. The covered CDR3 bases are TGTGCCTGGAGTGAATCGGGTGAGACC. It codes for CAWSESGET. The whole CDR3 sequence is CAWSESGETQYF.